This T cell receptor beta chain was identified during a study of T cell repertoires in cytomegalovirus infection. Study-level information: Both a matching HLA type and CMV infection were indicated by public TCR beta signatures. Findings of the study overall: CMV-specific TCR beta clonotypes restricted by HLA-C were the ones dominating the ex vivo response. There were carriers of CMV plus the relevant HLA, and cumulative public TCR beta family frequency identified them.

TCRdb re-derived calls from the reads in MiXCR, one entry per CDR3 protein. The table lists a few hundred thousand distinct CDR3 sequences, approximately 15% of them singletons, with around 43% in the top ten. About this clonotype: The antigen remains unidentified.

J lost 1 base, V lost 2 bases, and 8 bases had no gene match. The CDR3 is 17 amino acids. Germline V lookup: CDR1 SGHRS, CDR2 YFSETQ. The sequence was collected from a human donor in good health (CMV status not recorded). Some clones in this sample may be carry-over from other donors' samples. What was sequenced was CD8+ T cells from PBMCs. The V call is TRBV5-1, the J call TRBJ2-3; TRBD2 aligns across 9 bases. The CDR3 DNA reads TGCGCCAGCAGCTTTTTAGGCGGGGGGGGAGGCACAGATACGCAGTATTTT. Its protein is CASSFLGGGGGTDTQYF.